This entry lists 14 T cell receptor beta chains sequenced from one sample in a study of blood T cells in healthy people across ages. With a J-beta primer mix and a sample-barcoded 5' primer, a second PCR ran roughly 7 to 11 cycles. In TCRdb, the 5' RACE reads were re-called with MiXCR into one record per CDR3 protein. Here the sample spans hundreds of thousands of distinct CDR3 sequences, approximately 53% being singletons. The sequenced material came from blood. The receptors come from a man older than 75 in good health.

Worth noting for this clonotype: Compared with germline, one end of the junction differs, possibly owing to a read error. The genes are TRBV7-7 and TRBJ2-1, with 8 bases fitting TRBD2. CDR3 length equals 19 residues. CDR1 SSHAT and CDR2 FNYEAQ come from the germline V gene (reference sequence). In DNA form, the CDR3 reads TGTGCTAGCAGCGGCCGGGGGAGCGGGAGAGATTTCTCCTACAATGAGCAGTTCTTC. Residues: CASSGRGSGRDFSYNEQFF.

This clonotype was seen only a few times. V gene TRBV29-1 combines with J gene TRBJ1-2, with no clear D. CDR1 and CDR2 from the germline V gene are SQVTM and ANQGSEA. The length of the CDR3 is 10 residues. Between the trimmed V and J ends, which lost 5 bases and 6 bases, there was a span of 7 bases. The CDR3 DNA is TGCAGCGTTTCAGTCCATGGCTACACCTTC. The encoded protein is CSVSVHGYTF.

V usage is TRBV18 and J usage is TRBJ2-5; TRBD1 aligns across 8 bases. Trimming at V came to 0 bases and at J to 4 bases, leaving 13 bases not matched to a gene. Germline V gives CDR1 KGHSH, CDR2 LQKENI. The CDR3 is made up of 18 amino acids. CDR3 nucleotides: TGTGCCAGCTCACCACCTCGGGAGAGGACAGGGTATGGAGAGACCCAGTACTTC. Protein: CASSPPRERTGYGETQYF.

The chain joins TRBV20-1 to TRBJ2-7; 10 nucleotides agree with TRBD2. The CDR3 spans 13 residues. Germline V gene sequence: CDR1 DFQATT, CDR2 SNEGSKA (reference sequence). V was pared by 5 bases and J by 6 bases, with 7 bases of the junction left unmatched. The CDR3 loop reads CSALGLARAEQYF. DNA for the CDR3: TGCAGTGCTCTGGGACTAGCGAGGGCCGAGCAGTACTTC.

This rearrangement joins TRBV3-1 to TRBJ2-3, with a possible D match to TRBD2 (6 bases). The length of the CDR3 is 16 residues. Germline V gene data show CDR1 as LGHDT and CDR2 as YNNKEL (reference sequence). Trimming left V 1 base short and J 14 bases short, with 25 bases between. The CDR3 DNA is TGTGCCAGCAGCCAAGGAGAGGCGGGAATTCACAGATACGCGTATTTT. This gives the protein CASSQGEAGIHRYAYF.

J is TRBJ2-1 and V is TRBV12-3 or TRBV12-4, with 13 nucleotides matching TRBD2. V trimming: 6 bases; J trimming: 7 bases; junction bases outside the gene matches: 12. This CDR3 has 17 amino acids. The chain's CDR3 is CASSRTSGSLSGNEQFF. Here the CDR3 DNA reads TGTGCCAGCAGCCGGACTAGCGGGAGTCTCTCGGGAAATGAGCAGTTCTTC.

The CDR3 here is CASSHSREVSSEQYF. DNA for the CDR3: TGCGCCAGCAGCCACTCGCGGGAGGTTTCTAGTGAGCAGTACTTC. The genes are TRBV4-1 and TRBJ2-1, with 8 bases identical to TRBD2. The end of the DNA aligns better with TRBJ2-7, so the J call may be wrong. The CDR3 has 15 residues. CDR1 is MGHRA, CDR2 YSYEKL, per germline.

The rearrangement joins TRBV12-3 or TRBV12-4 to TRBJ2-1; no reliable D call. The CDR3 runs 14 residues. V dropped 6 bases and J dropped 4 bases, with 13 bases sitting between them. The CDR3 DNA is TGTGCCAGCAGGGCTCCACGGATGTACAATGAGCAGTTCTTC. Translated: CASRAPRMYNEQFF.

The chain carries TRBV14 and TRBJ2-3, with TRBD2 identical over 11 bases. The trim removed 5 bases at V and 14 bases at J, leaving 12 bases unmatched. The length of the CDR3 is 14 residues. CDR1 SGHDN and CDR2 FVKESK come from the germline V gene. CDR3 DNA sequence: TGTGCCAGCAGCAAAGGGACTAGCGGCAGATACGCGTATTTT. Protein sequence: CASSKGTSGRYAYF.

J is TRBJ2-7 and V is TRBV6-6; TRBD2 matches 10 bases. CDR3 length: 15 amino acids. V dropped 2 bases and J dropped 1; count of bases not matched to a gene: 2. Germline-derived CDR1 and CDR2 are MNHNY and SVGAGI (reference sequence). The chain's CDR3 is CASSYEAGGSYEQYF. The DNA of the CDR3 is TGTGCCAGCAGTTACGAAGCGGGAGGGTCCTACGAGCAGTACTTC.

On this clonotype itself: Being one base from a much bigger clone, this may be a read error. The chain uses TRBV10-3 and TRBJ2-3; no clear D gene. Germline-derived CDR1 and CDR2 are ENHRY and SYGVKD. The V and J ends lost 6 bases and 14 bases respectively, with 18 bases between them. This CDR3 spans 12 amino acids. Here the CDR3 DNA reads TGTGCCATCAGCAACCCCTCCGGATACGCGTATTTT. This translates into CAISNPSGYAYF.

This clonotype has only one observation. Possible read error: a much larger clone is one base away. The rearrangement uses TRBV7-3 and TRBJ1-2, with D maybe TRBD1 (5 bases). The germline gives CDR1 SGHTA, CDR2 FQGTGA. This CDR3 spans 13 amino acids. CDR3: CVSSPRDGYGYTF. The CDR3 DNA reads TGTGTCAGCAGCCCCCGGGACGGCTATGGCTACACCTTC.

The rearrangement links TRBV29-1 to TRBJ2-1, with TRBD2 matching over 7 bases. The DNA end favors TRBJ2-7, so the J call may be wrong. The CDR3 has 16 residues. In germline, CDR1 is SQVTM, CDR2 ANQGSEA. CDR3 sequence (DNA): TGCAGCGTTGAAAACCTTAGCGGGCTCTCCTACAATGAGCAGTACTTC. Translation gives CSVENLSGLSYNEQYF.

The rearrangement links TRBV29-1 to TRBJ2-1; 7 nucleotides match TRBD2. Looked up from germline, CDR1 is SQVTM and CDR2 is ANQGSEA. This CDR3 region has 16 residues. V was clipped by 5 bases and J by 10 bases; unmatched bases: 20. CDR3 amino acids: CSVRVGGPLLTYEQFF. The DNA for the CDR3 is TGCAGCGTTAGGGTGGGAGGGCCCCTTCTAACCTACGAGCAGTTCTTC.